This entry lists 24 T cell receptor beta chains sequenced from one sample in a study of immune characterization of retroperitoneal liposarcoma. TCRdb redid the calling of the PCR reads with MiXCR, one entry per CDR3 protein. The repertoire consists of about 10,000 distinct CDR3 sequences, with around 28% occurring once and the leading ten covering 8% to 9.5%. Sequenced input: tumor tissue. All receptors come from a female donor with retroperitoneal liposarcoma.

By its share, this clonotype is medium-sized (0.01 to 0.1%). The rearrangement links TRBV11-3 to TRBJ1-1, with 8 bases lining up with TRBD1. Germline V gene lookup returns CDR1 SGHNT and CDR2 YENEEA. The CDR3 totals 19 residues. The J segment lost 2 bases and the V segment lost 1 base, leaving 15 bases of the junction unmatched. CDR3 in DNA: TGTGCCAGCAGCTTAGGCCGGACCCAGGGGGCGAAAGGCAACACTGAAGCTTTCTTT. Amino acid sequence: CASSLGRTQGAKGNTEAFF. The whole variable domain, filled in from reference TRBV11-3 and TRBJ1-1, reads EAGVVQSPRYKIIEKKQPVAFWCNPISGHNTLYWYLQNLGQGPELLIRYENEEAVDDSQLPKDRFSAERLKGVDSTLKIQPAELGDSAVYLCASSLGRTQGAKGNTEAFFGQGTRLTVV.

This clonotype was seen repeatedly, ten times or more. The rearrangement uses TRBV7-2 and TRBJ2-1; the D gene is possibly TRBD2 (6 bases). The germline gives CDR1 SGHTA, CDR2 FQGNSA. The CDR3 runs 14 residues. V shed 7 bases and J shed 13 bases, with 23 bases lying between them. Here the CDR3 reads CASTPPTRKETQFF. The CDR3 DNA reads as TGTGCCAGCACCCCCCCGACTAGGAAGGAGACCCAGTTCTTC.

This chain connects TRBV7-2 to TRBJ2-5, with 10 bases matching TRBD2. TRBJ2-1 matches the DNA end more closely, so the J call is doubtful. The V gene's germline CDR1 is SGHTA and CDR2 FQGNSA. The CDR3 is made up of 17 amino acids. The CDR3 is CASSLGGSGGRGGTQFF. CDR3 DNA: TGTGCCAGCAGCTTAGGGGGTAGCGGGGGGAGGGGAGGGACCCAGTTCTTC.

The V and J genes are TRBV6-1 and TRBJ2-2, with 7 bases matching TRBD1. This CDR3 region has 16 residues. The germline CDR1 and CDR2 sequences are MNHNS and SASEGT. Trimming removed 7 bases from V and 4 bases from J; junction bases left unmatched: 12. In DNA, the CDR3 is TGTGCCAGCAATCCGACAGGGTCTTTCCCCACCGGGGAGCTGTTTTTT. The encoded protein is CASNPTGSFPTGELFF.

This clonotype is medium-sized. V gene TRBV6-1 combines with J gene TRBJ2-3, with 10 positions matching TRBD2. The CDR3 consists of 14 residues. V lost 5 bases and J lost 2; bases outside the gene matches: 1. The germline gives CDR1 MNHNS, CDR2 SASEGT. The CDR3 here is CASSSGRATDTQYF. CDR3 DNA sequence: TGTGCCAGCAGTAGCGGGAGGGCCACAGATACGCAGTATTTT.

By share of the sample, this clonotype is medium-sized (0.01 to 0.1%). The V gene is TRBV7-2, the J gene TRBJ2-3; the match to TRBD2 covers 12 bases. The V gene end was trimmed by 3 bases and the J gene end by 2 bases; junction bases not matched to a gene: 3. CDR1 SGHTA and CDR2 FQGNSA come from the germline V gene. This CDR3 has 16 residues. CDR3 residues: CASSLTSGGLTDTQYF. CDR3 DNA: TGTGCCAGCAGCTTGACTAGCGGGGGCCTCACAGATACGCAGTATTTT.

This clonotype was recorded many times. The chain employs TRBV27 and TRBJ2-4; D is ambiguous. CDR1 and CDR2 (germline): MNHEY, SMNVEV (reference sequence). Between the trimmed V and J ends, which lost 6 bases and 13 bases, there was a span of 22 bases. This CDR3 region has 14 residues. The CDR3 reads CASSVQRNRNEQYF. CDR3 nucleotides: TGTGCCAGCAGCGTGCAAAGGAATCGGAATGAGCAGTACTTC.

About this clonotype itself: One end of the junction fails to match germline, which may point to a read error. As DNA, the CDR3 is TGTGCCAGCAGTTCCACAGGGGGTCCCTACAATGACCAGTTCTTC. As protein: CASSSTGGPYNDQFF. This rearrangement joins TRBV6-5 to TRBJ2-1; 8 bases line up with TRBD1. The CDR3 is 15 amino acids. Germline CDR1 MNHEY, CDR2 SVGAGI.

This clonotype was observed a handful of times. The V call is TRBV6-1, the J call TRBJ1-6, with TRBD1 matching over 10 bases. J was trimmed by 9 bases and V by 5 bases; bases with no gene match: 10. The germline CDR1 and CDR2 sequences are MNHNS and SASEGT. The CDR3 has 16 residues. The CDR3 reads CASSLVGQGVSSPLHF. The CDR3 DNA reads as TGTGCCAGCAGTCTTGTCGGACAGGGGGTGAGTTCACCCCTCCACTTT.

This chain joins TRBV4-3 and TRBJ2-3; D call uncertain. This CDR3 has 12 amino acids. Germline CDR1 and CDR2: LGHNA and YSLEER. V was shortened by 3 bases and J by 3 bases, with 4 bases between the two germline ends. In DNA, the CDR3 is TGCGCCAGCAGCCACCATACAGATACGCAGTATTTT. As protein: CASSHHTDTQYF.

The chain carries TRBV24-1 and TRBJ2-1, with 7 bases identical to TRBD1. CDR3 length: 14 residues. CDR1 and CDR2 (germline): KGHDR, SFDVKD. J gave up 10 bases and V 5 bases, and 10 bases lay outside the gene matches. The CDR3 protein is CATSGNRGSYEQFF. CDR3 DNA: TGTGCCACCAGTGGTAACAGGGGCTCCTACGAGCAGTTCTTC.

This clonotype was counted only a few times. The DNA for the CDR3 is TGTGCCAGCAGCTCCGACAGGGTGGTGAAGACCCAGTACTTC. Its translation: CASSSDRVVKTQYF. The chain couples TRBV7-8 to TRBJ2-4, with 7 bases identical to TRBD1. Near its end, the DNA agrees better with TRBJ2-5, so the J call may be wrong. This CDR3 has 14 residues. Germline V gene data show CDR1 as SGHVS and CDR2 as FQNEAQ.

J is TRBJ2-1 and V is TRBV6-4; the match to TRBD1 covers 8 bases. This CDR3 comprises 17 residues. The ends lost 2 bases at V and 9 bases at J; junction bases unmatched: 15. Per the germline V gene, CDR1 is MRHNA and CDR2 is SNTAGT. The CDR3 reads CASSDTGKRQGSGEQFF. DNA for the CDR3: TGTGCCAGCAGTGACACCGGAAAGAGACAGGGGAGCGGTGAGCAGTTCTTC.

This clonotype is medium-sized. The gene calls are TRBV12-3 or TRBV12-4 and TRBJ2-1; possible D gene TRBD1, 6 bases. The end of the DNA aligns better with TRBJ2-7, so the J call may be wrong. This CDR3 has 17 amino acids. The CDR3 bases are TGTGCCAGCAGTTTAGGTGACAGGCGCCGTAACAACTACGAGCAGTACTTC. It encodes CASSLGDRRRNNYEQYF.

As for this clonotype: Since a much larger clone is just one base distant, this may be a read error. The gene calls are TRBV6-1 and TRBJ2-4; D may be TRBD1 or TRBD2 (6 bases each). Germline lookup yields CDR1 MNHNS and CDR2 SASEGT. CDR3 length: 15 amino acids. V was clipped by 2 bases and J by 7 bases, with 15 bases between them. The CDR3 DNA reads TGTGCCAGCAGTGAACCGGGACCGGGGGCCAACATTCAGTACTTC. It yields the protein CASSEPGPGANIQYF.

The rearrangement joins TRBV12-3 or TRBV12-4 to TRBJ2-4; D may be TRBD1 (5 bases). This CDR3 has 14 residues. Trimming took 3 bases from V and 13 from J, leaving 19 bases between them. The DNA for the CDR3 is TGTGCCAGCAGTTTTAGACAGCTAGGGAATGAGCAGTACTTC. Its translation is CASSFRQLGNEQYF.

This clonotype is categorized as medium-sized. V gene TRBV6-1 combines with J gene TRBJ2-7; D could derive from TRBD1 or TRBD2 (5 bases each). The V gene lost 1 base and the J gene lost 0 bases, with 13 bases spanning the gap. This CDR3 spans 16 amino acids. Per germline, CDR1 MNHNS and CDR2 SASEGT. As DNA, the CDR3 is TGTGCCAGCAGTGAAGAGGGGCCAGGGAGCTCCTACGAGCAGTACTTC. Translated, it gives CASSEEGPGSSYEQYF.

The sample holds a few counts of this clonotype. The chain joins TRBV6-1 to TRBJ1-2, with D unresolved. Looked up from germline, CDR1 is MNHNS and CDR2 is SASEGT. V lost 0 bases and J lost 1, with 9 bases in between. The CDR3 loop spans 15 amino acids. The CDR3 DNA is TGTGCCAGCAGTGAAGCTATTACAGTTAACTATGGCTACACCTTC. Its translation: CASSEAITVNYGYTF.

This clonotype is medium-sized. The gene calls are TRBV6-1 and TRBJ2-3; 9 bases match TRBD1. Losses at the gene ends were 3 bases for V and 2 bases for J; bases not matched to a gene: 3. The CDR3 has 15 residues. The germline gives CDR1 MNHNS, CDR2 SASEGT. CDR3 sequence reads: CASSDRTGVTDTQYF. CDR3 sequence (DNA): TGTGCCAGCAGTGATAGGACAGGGGTCACAGATACGCAGTATTTT.

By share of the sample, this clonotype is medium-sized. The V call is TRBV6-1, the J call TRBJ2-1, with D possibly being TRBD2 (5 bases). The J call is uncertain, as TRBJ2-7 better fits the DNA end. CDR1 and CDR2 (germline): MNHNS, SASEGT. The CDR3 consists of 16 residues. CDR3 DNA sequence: TGTGCCAGCAAGACCTTGACCTACAGCGGCGAATACGAGCAGTACTTC. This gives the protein CASKTLTYSGEYEQYF.

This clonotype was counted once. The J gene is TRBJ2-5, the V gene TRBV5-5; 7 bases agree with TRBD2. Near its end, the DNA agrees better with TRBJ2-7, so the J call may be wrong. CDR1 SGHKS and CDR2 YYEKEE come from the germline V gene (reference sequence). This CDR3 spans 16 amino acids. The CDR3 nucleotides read TGTGCCAGCAGCTTGGCCAGGGCTAGCGGACTCTACGAGCAGTACTTC. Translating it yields CASSLARASGLYEQYF.

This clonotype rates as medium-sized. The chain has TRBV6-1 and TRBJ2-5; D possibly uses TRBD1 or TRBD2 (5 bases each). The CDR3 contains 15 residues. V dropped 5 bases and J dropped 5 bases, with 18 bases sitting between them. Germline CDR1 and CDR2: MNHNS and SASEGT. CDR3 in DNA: TGTGCCAGCAGTCACCGGGACGCGTGGAGTGAGACCCAGTACTTC. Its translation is CASSHRDAWSETQYF.

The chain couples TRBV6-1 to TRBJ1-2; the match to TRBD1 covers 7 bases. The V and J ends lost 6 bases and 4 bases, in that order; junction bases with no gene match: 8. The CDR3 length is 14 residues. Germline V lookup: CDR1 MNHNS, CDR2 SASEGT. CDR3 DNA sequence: TGTGCCAGCAGACCCACAGGGGCCCGCTATGGCTACACCTTC. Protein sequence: CASRPTGARYGYTF.

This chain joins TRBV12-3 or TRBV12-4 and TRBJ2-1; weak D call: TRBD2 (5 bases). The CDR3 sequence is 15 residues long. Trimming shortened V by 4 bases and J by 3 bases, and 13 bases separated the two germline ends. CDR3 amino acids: CASSYFREGYNEQFF. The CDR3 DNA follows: TGTGCCAGCAGTTATTTTCGAGAGGGCTACAATGAGCAGTTCTTC.